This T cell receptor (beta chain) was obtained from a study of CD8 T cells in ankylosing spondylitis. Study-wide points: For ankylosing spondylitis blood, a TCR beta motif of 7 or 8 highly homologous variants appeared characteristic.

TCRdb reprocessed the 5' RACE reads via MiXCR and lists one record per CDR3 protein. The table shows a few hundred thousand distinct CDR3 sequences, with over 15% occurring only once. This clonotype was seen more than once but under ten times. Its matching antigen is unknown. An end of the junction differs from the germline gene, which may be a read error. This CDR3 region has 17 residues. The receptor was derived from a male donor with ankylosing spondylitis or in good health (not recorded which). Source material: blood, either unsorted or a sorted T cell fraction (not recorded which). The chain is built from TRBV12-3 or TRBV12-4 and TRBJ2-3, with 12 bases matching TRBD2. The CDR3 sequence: CASSLAGGPRGTDTQYF. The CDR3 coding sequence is TGTGCCAGCAGTCTAGCGGGAGGGCCTCGGGGCACAGATACGCAGTATTTT.